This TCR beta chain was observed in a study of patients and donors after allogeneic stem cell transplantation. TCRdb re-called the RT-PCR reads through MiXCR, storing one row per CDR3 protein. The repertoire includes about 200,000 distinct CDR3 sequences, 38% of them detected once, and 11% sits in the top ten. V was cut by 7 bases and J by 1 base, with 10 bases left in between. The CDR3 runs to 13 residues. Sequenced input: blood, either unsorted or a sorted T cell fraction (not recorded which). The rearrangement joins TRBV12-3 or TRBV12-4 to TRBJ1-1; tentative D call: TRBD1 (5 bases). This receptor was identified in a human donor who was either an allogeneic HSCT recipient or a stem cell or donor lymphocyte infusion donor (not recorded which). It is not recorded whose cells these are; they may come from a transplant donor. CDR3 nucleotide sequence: TGTGCCAGCAAGTCGAGGGGGAACACTGAAGCTTTCTTT. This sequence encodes CASKSRGNTEAFF.